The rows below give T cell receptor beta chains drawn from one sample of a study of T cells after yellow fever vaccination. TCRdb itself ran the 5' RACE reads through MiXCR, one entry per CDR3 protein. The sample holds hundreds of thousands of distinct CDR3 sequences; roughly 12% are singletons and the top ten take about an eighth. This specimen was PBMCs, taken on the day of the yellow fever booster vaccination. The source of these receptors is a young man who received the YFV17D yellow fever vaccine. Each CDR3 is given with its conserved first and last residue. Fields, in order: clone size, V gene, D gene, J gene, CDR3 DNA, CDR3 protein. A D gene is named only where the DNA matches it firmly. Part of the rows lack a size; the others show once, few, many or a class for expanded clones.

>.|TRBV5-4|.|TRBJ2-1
TGTGCCAGCAGCTTGGAGTGGGAGGGGGGTGAGCAGTTCTTC
CASSLEWEGGEQFF
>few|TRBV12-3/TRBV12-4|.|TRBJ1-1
TGTGCCAGCAGCCAACAGGTAAACACTGAAGCTTTCTTT
CASSQQVNTEAFF
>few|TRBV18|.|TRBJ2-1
TGTGCCAGCTCACCAGAAGGGCCCCCCTCCTACAATGAGCAGTTCTTC
CASSPEGPPSYNEQFF
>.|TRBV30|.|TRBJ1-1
TGTGCCTGGAGCCGAAACTTAGGAAGGACTGAAGCTTTCTTT
CAWSRNLGRTEAFF
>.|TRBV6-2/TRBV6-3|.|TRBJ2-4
TGTGCCAGCAGTTACGGCGGGGCCCCACATAAACGGATTCAGTACTTC
CASSYGGAPHKRIQYF
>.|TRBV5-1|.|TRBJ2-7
TGCGCCAGCAGCTTGGCGTCCGAATACGAGCAGTACTTC
CASSLASEYEQYF
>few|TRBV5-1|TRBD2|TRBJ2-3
TGCGCCAGCAGGAGAACTAGCGGGGCAGATACGCAGTATTTT
CASRRTSGADTQYF
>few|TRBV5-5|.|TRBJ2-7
TGTGCCAGCAGCCGATACAGGGGGGGCTACGAGCAGTACTTC
CASSRYRGGYEQYF
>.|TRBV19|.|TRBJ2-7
TGTGCCAGTAGTCCGAGAGGCCCGGCCGAGCAGTACTTC
CASSPRGPAEQYF
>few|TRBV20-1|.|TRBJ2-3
TGCAGTGCGCCTCAGACTAGGGGATTAAGAGATACGCAGTATTTT
CSAPQTRGLRDTQYF
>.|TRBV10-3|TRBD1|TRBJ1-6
TGTGCCATCAGTGGGATACAGGGGAATACTTCACCCCTCCACTTT
CAISGIQGNTSPLHF
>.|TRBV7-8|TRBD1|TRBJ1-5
TGTGCCAGCAGCTCCCCTCGGACAGGGGACTCCTTGGGCAATCAGCCCCAGCATTTT
CASSSPRTGDSLGNQPQHF
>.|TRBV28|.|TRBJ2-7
TGTGCCAGCAGTGAAGGGACTGTTTCCTACGAGCAGTACTTC
CASSEGTVSYEQYF
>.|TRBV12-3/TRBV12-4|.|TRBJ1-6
TGTGCCAGCAGTCCCACGGGGGGGGATTCACCCCTCCACTTT
CASSPTGGDSPLHF
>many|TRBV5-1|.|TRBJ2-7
TGCGCCAGCAGCTTGGGACTAGTCGATTCCGAGCAGTACTTC
CASSLGLVDSEQYF
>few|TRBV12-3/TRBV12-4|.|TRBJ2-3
TGTGCCAGCAGTCCCCCTCGGTCGACTTCTAGCACAGATACGCAGTATTTT
CASSPPRSTSSTDTQYF
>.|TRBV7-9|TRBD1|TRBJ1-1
TGTGCCAGCAGCTCGGACAGGGGTTCCACTGAAGCTTTCTTT
CASSSDRGSTEAFF